The 23 T cell receptor beta chains given below trace back to one sample, sequenced in a study of blood T cell repertoires in COVID-19. Some clones are missing from TCRdb's copy, which holds only in-frame ones; the method was immunoSEQ multiplex PCR. In the table there are around 280,000 clones, roughly nine tenths of which are singletons. Sample: PBMCs or T cells enriched from blood (not recorded which). These receptors all stem from a woman aged 40 to 50 who had recovered from COVID-19.

The chain uses TRBV4-3 and TRBJ2-7; 8 nucleotides agree with TRBD2. J was trimmed by 2 bases and V by 0 bases; bases with no gene match: 6. CDR3 length equals 16 residues. Per germline, CDR1 LGHNA and CDR2 YSLEER. CDR3: CASSQEVTAGAYEQYF. The CDR3 region has the DNA TGCGCCAGCAGCCAAGAGGTTACAGCGGGAGCCTACGAGCAGTACTTC.

This clone was seen a handful of times. This rearrangement joins TRBV7-6 to TRBJ1-5; 8 bases are shared with TRBD1. The CDR3 contains 16 residues. Germline-derived CDR1 and CDR2 are SGHVS and FNYEAQ. V gave up 5 bases and J gave up 1 base; unmatched junction bases: 7. As DNA, the CDR3 is TGTGCCAGCAGCCCGCTGACAGGGGACAGCAATCAGCCCCAGCATTTT. It is translated as CASSPLTGDSNQPQHF.

V and J are TRBV6-5 and TRBJ2-7; maybe TRBD1 (6 bases). The germline V gene has CDR1 MNHEY and CDR2 SVGAGI. V lost 0 bases, J lost 2 bases, and 8 bases lay in between. This CDR3 has 14 residues. The CDR3 DNA is TGTGCCAGCAGTTACTCTAGGACAGCCTACGAGCAGTACTTC. Protein: CASSYSRTAYEQYF.

The V gene is TRBV3-1 (or the pseudogene TRBV3-2), the J gene TRBJ2-2; 7 bases line up with TRBD1. There are 16 residues in the CDR3. Trimming cost V 0 bases and J 4 bases; bases outside gene matches: 5. Germline-derived CDR1 and CDR2 are LGHDT and YNNKEL (reference sequence). The CDR3 DNA follows: TGTGCCAGCAGCCAAGATAAGGGGGCCGGCACCGGGGAGCTGTTTTTT. This translates into CASSQDKGAGTGELFF.

This clone was counted a few times. The rearrangement joins TRBV10-1 to TRBJ2-6; D might be TRBD2 (6 bases). The CDR3 has 16 amino acids. V was pared by 8 bases and J by 4 bases, with 18 bases between. Germline V gene data show CDR1 as WNHNN and CDR2 as SYGVQD (reference sequence). CDR3 nucleotide sequence: TGCGCCAGCCGGGACGGGGGAGTCTCCGGGGCCAACGTCCTGACTTTC. Translated, it gives CASRDGGVSGANVLTF.

The chain recombines TRBV7-5 with TRBJ2-5; no DNA check was done on the table's D call, TRBD1. TRBV7-5 is flagged as a pseudogene. This CDR3 contains 11 residues. The CDR3 spells CASEVQGTQYF. Written as DNA, the CDR3 is TGTGCCAGTGAGGTCCAGGGGACCCAGTACTTC.

In this sample, this clone turned up many times. The chain employs TRBV28 and TRBJ2-1; TRBD2 aligns across 14 bases. CDR3 length equals 16 residues. Germline values: CDR1 MDHEN, CDR2 SYDVKM. The trim removed 5 bases at V and 4 bases at J, leaving 4 bases unmatched. CDR3 DNA: TGTGCCAGCAGTAGGGGACTAGCGGGGGTTTACAATGAGCAGTTCTTC. This gives the protein CASSRGLAGVYNEQFF.

The rearrangement uses TRBV2 and TRBJ2-2; 9 nucleotides align to TRBD1. V lost 6 bases and J lost 7; bases outside the gene matches: 6. The CDR3 runs to 14 residues. Germline CDR1 SNHLY, CDR2 FYNNEI. CDR3 residues: CASRSGTGSGELFF. The CDR3 nucleotides read TGTGCCAGCAGATCGGGGACAGGGAGCGGGGAGCTGTTTTTT. The entire variable domain, with the rest obtained from reference TRBV2 and TRBJ2-2, is as follows: EPEVTQTPSHQVTQMGQEVILRCVPISNHLYFYWYRQILGQKVEFLVSFYNNEISEKSEIFDDQFSVERPDGSNFTLKIRSTKLEDSAMYFCASRSGTGSGELFFGEGSRLTVL.

On this clone itself: A read error is possible here, since a much larger clone lies one base away. CDR3 loop: CASSRTSGSTDTQYF. DNA for the CDR3: TGTGCCAGCAGTCGGACTAGCGGGAGCACAGATACGCAGTATTTT. The chain couples TRBV27 to TRBJ2-3, with 11 bases that match TRBD2. Germline values: CDR1 MNHEY, CDR2 SMNVEV (reference sequence). CDR3 length: 15 residues. The V and J ends lost 5 bases and 0 bases, in that order; junction bases with no gene match: 1.

V is TRBV21-1 and J is TRBJ2-1; the D call in the table, TRBD2, was not verified against the DNA. TRBV21-1 is noted as a pseudogene. The CDR3 sequence is 17 residues long. CDR3 sequence (DNA): TGTGCCAGCAGCAAGCGAGAACTATACGGCTCCTACAATGAGCAGTTCTTC. As protein: CASSKRELYGSYNEQFF.

The gene calls are TRBV9 and TRBJ2-2; no definite D call. This CDR3 has 14 amino acids. V was shortened by 6 bases and J by 6 bases, with 15 bases between the two germline ends. Germline assignment: CDR1 SGDLS and CDR2 YYNGEE. This CDR3 is CASTLELVSGELFF. CDR3 DNA sequence: TGTGCCAGCACCCTAGAGTTAGTATCCGGGGAGCTGTTTTTT.

This chain uses TRBV9 with TRBJ2-2, with 9 nucleotides matching TRBD2. The germline CDR1 and CDR2 sequences are SGDLS and YYNGEE. The CDR3 loop spans 18 amino acids. The V and J ends lost 4 bases and 7 bases, in that order; junction bases with no gene match: 17. In DNA form, the CDR3 reads TGTGCCAGCAGCCCCAGCCCCGGAACTAGCGGGTCCCGCGGGGAGCTGTTTTTT. Protein sequence: CASSPSPGTSGSRGELFF.

The chain couples TRBV27 to TRBJ2-7; 9 bases line up with TRBD2. This CDR3 region has 17 residues. J lost 2 bases, V lost 5 bases, and 13 bases had no gene match. Germline CDR1 reads MNHEY; CDR2 reads SMNVEV (reference sequence). In DNA form, the CDR3 reads TGTGCCAGCAGTCACCCACAGACTAGCGGTTCCCCCTACGAGCAGTACTTC. The encoded protein is CASSHPQTSGSPYEQYF.

This clone was counted only a few times. The CDR3 bases are TGTGCCACCAGTTCCCCGGGACCCGGGGGCAATGAGCAGTTCTTC. It translates to CATSSPGPGGNEQFF. The rearrangement uses TRBV24-1 and TRBJ2-1; D perhaps matches TRBD2 (6 bases). The CDR3 totals 15 residues. CDR1 is KGHDR and CDR2 is SFDVKD in the germline V gene. Trimming took 6 bases from V and 6 from J, leaving 17 bases between them.

The rearrangement links TRBV10-2 to TRBJ2-3; 7 bases are a match to TRBD2. Unmatched junction bases numbered 3, after V lost 2 bases and J lost 4 bases. Per germline, CDR1 WSHSY and CDR2 SAAADI. The CDR3 has 14 amino acids. CDR3 loop: CASSEAGDADTQYF. CDR3 nucleotide sequence: TGCGCCAGCAGTGAGGCGGGAGATGCAGATACGCAGTATTTT.

The chain combines TRBV6-5 with TRBJ2-7; TRBD2 matches 12 bases. This CDR3 has 13 amino acids. V trimming: 11 bases; J trimming: 4 bases; junction bases outside the gene matches: 6. Germline CDR1 is MNHEY and CDR2 is SVGAGI. The CDR3: CAVQTSGSYEQYF. In DNA, the CDR3 is TGTGCCGTCCAGACTAGCGGGAGTTACGAGCAGTACTTC.

CDR3 DNA: TGTGCCTGGACCCGACAGGGTCCTCCTAATGAAAAACTGTTTTTT. It encodes CAWTRQGPPNEKLFF. The chain links TRBV30 to TRBJ1-4; TRBD1 agrees at 7 bases. This CDR3 contains 15 residues. V lost 4 bases to trimming and J lost 3 bases; unmatched junction nucleotides: 8. Germline CDR1 reads GTSNPN; CDR2 reads SVGIG (reference sequence).

This chain links TRBV28 with TRBJ1-5, with TRBD1 as a possible D gene (5 bases). Trimming took 6 bases from V and 6 from J, leaving 15 bases between them. This CDR3 is built from 14 residues. Germline V gene data show CDR1 as MDHEN and CDR2 as SYDVKM. CDR3 protein: CASSGSGLGQPQHF. The DNA of the CDR3 is TGTGCCAGCAGCGGGTCAGGGCTCGGTCAGCCCCAGCATTTT.

The chain links TRBV9 to TRBJ2-7; D unclear. The CDR3 is 13 amino acids. Germline loops: CDR1 SGDLS, CDR2 YYNGEE. Trimming pared 0 bases from V and 0 bases from J, leaving 4 bases between. CDR3 in DNA: TGTGCCAGCAGCGTAGCTCCCTCCTACGAGCAGTACTTC. As protein: CASSVAPSYEQYF.

The rearrangement links TRBV7-3 to TRBJ2-1, with TRBD2 matching over 10 bases. Looked up from germline, CDR1 is SGHTA and CDR2 is FQGTGA. This CDR3 comprises 14 residues. Trimming took 4 bases from V and 9 from J; bases not matched to a gene: 6. The CDR3 region has the DNA TGTGCCAGCAGCTCAATGGGGACTAGCGTTGAGCAGTTCTTC. Protein: CASSSMGTSVEQFF. Together with reference TRBV7-3 and TRBJ2-1, the CDR3 gives the full variable domain: GAGVSQTPSNKVTEKGKYVELRCDPISGHTALYWYRQSLGQGPEFLIYFQGTGAADDSGLPNDRFFAVRPEGSVSTLKIQRTERGDSAVYLCASSSMGTSVEQFFGPGTRLTVL.

The chain couples TRBV11-1 to TRBJ2-7, with D perhaps TRBD2 (6 bases). Germline V lookup: CDR1 SGHAT, CDR2 FQDESV (reference sequence). The CDR3 contains 14 residues. Trimming took 0 bases from V and 4 from J, leaving 10 bases between them. The CDR3 DNA sequence: TGTGCCAGCAGCTTAGCTGTCGGGAGTTACGAGCAGTACTTC. It encodes CASSLAVGSYEQYF.

Only a few counts were recorded for this clone. The chain uses TRBV28 and TRBJ1-5, with 8 bases matching TRBD1. Germline V gene sequence: CDR1 MDHEN, CDR2 SYDVKM. This CDR3 is 18 amino acids long. The trim removed 1 base at V and 7 bases at J, leaving 15 bases unmatched. CDR3 in amino acids: CASSLFQVQGAPGQPQHF. The CDR3 DNA sequence: TGTGCCAGCAGTTTATTCCAAGTGCAGGGGGCCCCTGGACAGCCCCAGCATTTT.

This clone has just one count. The rearrangement uses TRBV7-6 and TRBJ2-1, with TRBD2 matching over 9 bases. The J segment lost 2 bases and the V segment lost 7 bases, leaving 9 bases of the junction unmatched. Germline loops: CDR1 SGHVS, CDR2 FNYEAQ. The CDR3 covers 16 residues. CDR3 amino acids: CASIRAAGGAYNEQFF. The CDR3 nucleotides are TGTGCCAGCATCCGGGCGGCGGGAGGGGCCTACAATGAGCAGTTCTTC.